One and the same sample provided the 9 T cell receptor beta chains below, sequenced in a study of cytomegalovirus exposure and HLA in healthy donors. The PCR used 60 Vbeta and 13 Jbeta primers. Produced via immunoSEQ multiplex PCR; TCRdb's table is partial and in-frame only. The data contain about 140,000 clones, about 80% of them seen just once; the ten biggest clones take up approximately 1.3%. The source material was PBMCs. The receptors come from a man aged 25-45 years in good health and CMV-seropositive.

The chain carries TRBV6-1 and TRBJ2-3, with TRBD1 matching 7 bases. The CDR3 has 16 residues. J lost 3 bases, V lost 4 bases, and 10 bases had no gene match. Germline V gene sequence: CDR1 MNHNS, CDR2 SASEGT. The CDR3 loop is CASSVRGPGSTDTQYF. The CDR3 nucleotides read TGTGCCAGCAGTGTTAGGGGGCCCGGCAGTACAGATACGCAGTATTTT.

The gene calls are TRBV4-1 and TRBJ2-5, with TRBD1 matching over 7 bases. Trimming removed 1 base from V and 4 bases from J; junction bases left unmatched: 6. Germline assignment: CDR1 MGHRA and CDR2 YSYEKL. This CDR3 spans 15 amino acids. CDR3 sequence: CASSQGQGWGETQYF. The DNA for the CDR3 is TGCGCCAGCAGCCAAGGACAGGGATGGGGAGAGACCCAGTACTTC.

The chain couples TRBV7-8 to TRBJ2-3, with 9 bases that match TRBD2. The junction had 8 bases not matched to a gene; V was cut back by 6 bases and J by 4 bases. CDR1 is SGHVS and CDR2 is FQNEAQ in the germline V gene. The CDR3 runs 15 residues. CDR3 amino acids: CASSHWTSESDTQYF. The CDR3 DNA follows: TGTGCCAGCAGTCATTGGACTAGCGAATCAGATACGCAGTATTTT.

The genes are TRBV5-4 and TRBJ2-3, with D possibly TRBD2 on 7 matching bases. The ends were cut back, 10 bases at V and 2 bases at J, with 11 bases in the middle. Per germline, CDR1 SGHNT and CDR2 YYREEE (reference sequence). This CDR3 spans 12 amino acids. CDR3 residues: CAGGAPTDTQYF. CDR3 in DNA: TGTGCCGGGGGGGCCCCCACAGATACGCAGTATTTT.

The chain is built from TRBV9 and TRBJ2-5; 7 bases are a match to TRBD1. Germline trimming cut 8 bases from V and 2 bases from J; bases unmatched to any gene: 12. This CDR3 has 15 residues. The V gene's germline CDR1 is SGDLS and CDR2 YYNGEE. CDR3 in DNA: TGTGCCAGTGGACCCGGACAGGATAAACAAGAGACCCAGTACTTC. It is translated as CASGPGQDKQETQYF.

V is TRBV29-1 and J is TRBJ2-1, with TRBD1 identical over 12 bases. Germline V gene data show CDR1 as SQVTM and CDR2 as ANQGSEA. V was pared by 4 bases and J by 5 bases, with 3 bases of the junction left unmatched. The CDR3 sequence is 14 residues long. Written as DNA, the CDR3 is TGCAGCGTTGCCGGGACAGGGGGCAACAATGAGCAGTTCTTC. Protein product: CSVAGTGGNNEQFF.

The chain joins TRBV6-5 to TRBJ1-2; 7 bases agree with TRBD1. Germline-derived CDR1 and CDR2 are MNHEY and SVGAGI. The V segment lost 7 bases and the J segment 2 bases; nucleotides outside the gene matches: 7. CDR3 length: 14 amino acids. CDR3: CASNRGGQNYGYTF. The CDR3 region has the DNA TGTGCCAGCAACCGGGGGGGACAGAACTATGGCTACACCTTC.

The chain carries TRBV15 and TRBJ1-1; a possible D gene is TRBD1 (6 bases). Per the germline V gene, CDR1 is LNHNV and CDR2 is YYDKDF (reference sequence). The CDR3 extends over 12 amino acids. V was trimmed by 11 bases and J by 1 base, leaving 11 bases between them. CDR3 coding DNA: TGTGCCCGGGAGGGGGAGAACACTGAAGCTTTCTTT. Its protein is CAREGENTEAFF.

V gene TRBV2 combines with J gene TRBJ2-4; D uncertain. V shed 6 bases and J shed 0 bases, with 9 bases lying between them. The CDR3 has 14 residues. Germline V gene lookup returns CDR1 SNHLY and CDR2 FYNNEI. In DNA, the CDR3 is TGTGCCAGCAGCGACACACTAGCCAAAAACATTCAGTACTTC. Protein sequence: CASSDTLAKNIQYF.